Given below is one T cell receptor beta chain in context. These data are taken from a study of shared clonotypes between healthy human individuals. Background on the study: A donor's plate count was three for CD4 naive and three for CD4 memory; CD8 naive had two and CD8 memory one.

CDR1 is MNHEY, CDR2 SMNVEV, per germline (reference sequence). This CDR3 has 14 residues. V lost 8 bases and J lost 5; bases outside the gene matches: 8. Execution of the assay was at deep level. The method was immunoSEQ multiplex PCR; TCRdb's version includes in-frame clones alone and lacks a portion of them. The table includes roughly 550,000 clones, about 95% detected once. It was CD45RO-negative cells, positively selected for CCR7, that made up naive CD8 cells, with terminally differentiated effector memory CD45RA+ cells excluded. Sequencing was performed on naive CD8+ T cells sorted from blood. The sequence came from a woman in her twenties or thirties in good health. The J gene is TRBJ2-2, the V gene TRBV27; 7 positions agree with TRBD1. CDR3 region: CASGVTGETGELFF. DNA for the CDR3: TGTGCCAGCGGGGTCACAGGGGAAACCGGGGAGCTGTTTTTT.